The entry below describes one T cell receptor beta chain. The CDR3 consists of 12 residues. V shed 1 base and J shed 6 bases, with 8 bases lying between them. Per germline, CDR1 SGHDT and CDR2 YYEEEE. This sample's time point: pre-sensitization, week 0. Sample treatment: therapeutic diphenylcyclopropenone sensitization with weekly scalp DPC. These data belong to a study of human T cells and chemical hapten exposure. TCRdb used MiXCR to reprocess the RACE reads, holding one entry per CDR3 protein. The sample includes about 180,000 distinct CDR3 sequences, nearly 30% seen only once; the top ten take less than 3.5%.

The sequence was obtained from a woman aged 25-40 years with alopecia areata. Some clones in this sample may be carry-over from other donors' samples. The J gene is TRBJ2-7, the V gene TRBV5-6; D unclear. The input for sequencing was whole blood, taken in connection with sensitization to the hapten diphenylcyclopropenone (DPC). CDR3 region: CASSLNSPEQYF. CDR3 DNA sequence: TGTGCCAGCAGCTTGAACTCCCCCGAGCAGTACTTC.